Each of the 6 T cell receptor beta chains below was sequenced from the same sample in a study of shared clonotypes between healthy human individuals. Generated by immunoSEQ multiplex PCR, the TCRdb table keeps only in-frame clones and is missing some. The table lists fewer than 850,000 clones, 95% to 97% of them singletons. Naive CD8 cells, CD45RO-negative and positively selected for CCR7, excluded terminally differentiated effector memory CD45RA+ cells. The sample comprised naive CD8+ T cells sorted from blood. Receptors were obtained from a man under 40 in good health.

This chain links TRBV6-4 with TRBJ2-7; D might be TRBD1 or TRBD2, each matching 6 bases. Trimming removed 5 bases at V and 6 bases at J, with 20 bases between. Germline V gives CDR1 MRHNA, CDR2 SNTAGT. The CDR3 totals 15 residues. CDR3 sequence reads: CASSYPRGEVREQYF. The CDR3, as DNA: TGTGCCAGCAGTTACCCGAGGGGGGAAGTGCGCGAGCAGTACTTC.

This chain links TRBV7-2 with TRBJ1-2; D call uncertain. The length of the CDR3 is 16 residues. Germline V gene lookup returns CDR1 SGHTA and CDR2 FQGNSA. Trimming pared 2 bases from V and 8 bases from J, leaving 21 bases between. This CDR3 reads CASSLKDGSQNWGYTF. Written as DNA, the CDR3 is TGTGCCAGCAGCTTAAAAGATGGGTCTCAAAATTGGGGCTACACCTTC.

The gene calls are TRBV4-1 and TRBJ1-2; D is unclear. CDR1 is MGHRA, CDR2 YSYEKL, per germline. Trimming shortened V by 1 base and J by 2 bases, and 11 bases separated the two germline ends. The CDR3 is made up of 15 amino acids. The CDR3 nucleotides are TGCGCCAGCAGCCAAGTCGGTGAGCACAACTATGGCTACACCTTC. Translating it yields CASSQVGEHNYGYTF.

The V and J genes are TRBV7-9 and TRBJ1-5; D is ambiguous. Germline V lookup: CDR1 SEHNR, CDR2 FQNEAQ (reference sequence). V was cut by 0 bases and J by 9 bases, with 9 bases left in between. This CDR3 region has 13 residues. In DNA form, the CDR3 reads TGTGCCAGCAGCTTAGCCACCGGAGGGCCCCAGCATTTT. The encoded protein is CASSLATGGPQHF.

The chain combines TRBV29-1 with TRBJ1-1; D unresolved. V was cut by 2 bases and J by 1 base, with 5 bases left in between. The CDR3 contains 12 residues. Germline V gives CDR1 SQVTM, CDR2 ANQGSEA. Here the CDR3 DNA reads TGCAGCGTTGAATTAGCGAACACTGAAGCTTTCTTT. It codes for CSVELANTEAFF.

About this clone itself: Its ends do not fully match the called genes, so a read error is possible. The V call is TRBV27, the J call TRBJ1-2, with D hard to call. The germline V gene encodes CDR1 MNHEY and CDR2 SMNVEV (reference sequence). The CDR3 is made up of 14 amino acids. CDR3: CASSPYDANSGYTF. CDR3 DNA: TGTGCCAGCAGTCCCTACGACGCCAACTCTGGCTACACCTTC.